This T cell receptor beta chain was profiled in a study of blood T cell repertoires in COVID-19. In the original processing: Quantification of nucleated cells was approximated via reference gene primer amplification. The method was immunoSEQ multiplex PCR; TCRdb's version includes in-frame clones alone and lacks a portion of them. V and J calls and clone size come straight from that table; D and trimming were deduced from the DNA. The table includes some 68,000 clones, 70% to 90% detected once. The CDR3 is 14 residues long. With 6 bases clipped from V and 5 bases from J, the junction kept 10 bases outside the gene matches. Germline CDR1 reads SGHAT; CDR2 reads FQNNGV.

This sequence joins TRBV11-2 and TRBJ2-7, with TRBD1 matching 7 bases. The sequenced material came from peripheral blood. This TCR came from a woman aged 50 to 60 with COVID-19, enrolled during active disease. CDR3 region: CASRSFDRDHEQYF. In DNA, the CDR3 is TGTGCCAGCAGATCTTTTGACAGGGACCACGAGCAGTACTTC.